The 7 T cell receptor beta chains below were found in one sample sequenced in a study of Ad26.COV2.S vaccination and SARS-CoV-2 variants. The assay was immunoSEQ multiplex PCR, and TCRdb's table has in-frame clones only and misses some. The sample lists about 680,000 clones; roughly 90% were seen once. As to treatment: roughly 20 received Ad26.COV2.S at low or high dose, single or two shots; roughly 5 received placebo; per-sample allocation not given. All samples were drawn on day 63, counting from the first vaccine or placebo injection. This specimen consisted of peripheral blood, obtained in a trial of Ad26.COV2.S vaccine versus placebo. The source of these receptors is a person aged 18 to 65 who received the Ad26.COV2.S COVID-19 vaccine or a placebo.

The genes are TRBV6-4 and TRBJ2-2; the D is unclear. Looked up from germline, CDR1 is MRHNA and CDR2 is SNTAGT. With 5 bases removed from V and 0 bases from J, the gap between germline ends came to 10 bases. The CDR3 covers 15 residues. The CDR3 sequence: CASSPRTTNTGELFF. DNA for the CDR3: TGTGCCAGCAGTCCGAGGACCACGAACACCGGGGAGCTGTTTTTT.

The V call is TRBV2, the J call TRBJ2-3; unclear D gene. Germline V gives CDR1 SNHLY, CDR2 FYNNEI. The CDR3 runs to 16 residues. Trimming stripped 10 bases from V and 0 bases from J, with 20 bases between. In DNA, the CDR3 is TGTGCCACTAGGTCGCCGGATCGGCGTAGCACAGATACGCAGTATTTT. Translated, it gives CATRSPDRRSTDTQYF.

The chain links TRBV13 to TRBJ2-2; TRBD2 agrees at 16 bases. From germline, CDR1 is PRHDT and CDR2 FYEKMQ (reference sequence). V trimming: 5 bases; J trimming: 5 bases; junction bases outside the gene matches: 5. The CDR3 is 17 amino acids. CDR3 amino acids: CASSAPGLAGGTGELFF. The CDR3 nucleotides are TGTGCCAGCAGCGCTCCGGGACTAGCGGGAGGGACCGGGGAGCTGTTTTTT.

This clone has a handful of counts. The chain combines TRBV10-3 with TRBJ1-1; 7 nucleotides match TRBD1. The CDR3 extends over 14 amino acids. CDR1 and CDR2 from the germline V gene are ENHRY and SYGVKD. J lost 3 bases, V lost 6 bases, and 7 bases had no gene match. The CDR3, as DNA: TGTGCCATCAGCCGACAGGGAGGGGACACTGAAGCTTTCTTT. This translates into CAISRQGGDTEAFF.

The table lists this clone with a count of one. The chain uses TRBV5-1 and TRBJ1-1; 8 nucleotides align to TRBD1. The ends lost 4 bases at V and 4 bases at J; junction bases unmatched: 12. The CDR3 is 16 amino acids. Germline lookup yields CDR1 SGHRS and CDR2 YFSETQ. The DNA for the CDR3 is TGCGCCAGCAGCCCAGAAGGACAGGGTAAGAGCACTGAAGCTTTCTTT. Its translation is CASSPEGQGKSTEAFF.

V usage is TRBV2 and J usage is TRBJ1-6; the D gene is possibly TRBD1 (6 bases). From germline, CDR1 is SNHLY and CDR2 FYNNEI. The V end lost 2 bases, the J end lost 7 bases, and 12 bases lay between the germline ends. This CDR3 is 15 amino acids long. The CDR3 loop reads CASSERQGKNSPLHF. CDR3 nucleotides: TGTGCCAGCAGTGAAAGGCAGGGGAAAAATTCACCCCTCCACTTT. The complete variable domain, with remaining parts taken from reference TRBV2 and TRBJ1-6, reads EPEVTQTPSHQVTQMGQEVILRCVPISNHLYFYWYRQILGQKVEFLVSFYNNEISEKSEIFDDQFSVERPDGSNFTLKIRSTKLEDSAMYFCASSERQGKNSPLHFGNGTRLTVT.

The rearrangement joins TRBV2 to TRBJ2-1; D might be TRBD1 (6 bases). V lost 10 bases and J 2 bases, leaving 15 bases between the germline ends. CDR3 size: 14 residues. CDR1 and CDR2 (germline): SNHLY, FYNNEI. The chain's CDR3 is CATISWDTYNEQFF. CDR3 coding DNA: TGTGCCACCATCTCCTGGGACACCTACAATGAGCAGTTCTTC.